Each of the 29 T cell receptor beta chains below was sequenced from the same sample in a study of blood T cell repertoires in COVID-19. Libraries were prepared by immunoSEQ multiplex PCR; TCRdb keeps only in-frame clonotypes and omits some of them. The sample lists roughly 250,000 clones; 65% to 90% were seen once. The source material was peripheral blood. Receptors were obtained from a woman between 45 and 60 years old with acute or convalescent COVID-19.

This rearrangement joins TRBV19 to TRBJ2-3, with a tentative D call TRBD2 (5 bases). The V gene lost 5 bases and the J gene lost 5 bases, with 14 bases spanning the gap. This CDR3 spans 14 amino acids. Germline CDR1 LNHDA, CDR2 SQIVND (reference sequence). Here the CDR3 reads CASSSTDLQDTQYF. In DNA form, the CDR3 reads TGTGCCAGTAGTTCAACGGACTTGCAAGATACGCAGTATTTT.

The DNA of the CDR3 is TGTGCCAGCAGTTTTAGCGGCTCCTACGAGCAGTACTTC. Its protein is CASSFSGSYEQYF. The chain employs TRBV5-4 and TRBJ2-7; a possible D gene is TRBD2 (6 bases). The CDR3 loop spans 13 amino acids. The germline CDR1 and CDR2 sequences are SGHNT and YYREEE (reference sequence). V dropped 5 bases and J dropped 0 bases, with 9 bases sitting between them.

The sample holds a few counts of this clone. The J gene is TRBJ2-7, the V gene TRBV7-9; 14 nucleotides match TRBD2. The germline V gene encodes CDR1 SEHNR and CDR2 FQNEAQ (reference sequence). J gave up 4 bases and V 2 bases, and 10 bases lay outside the gene matches. The CDR3 loop spans 18 amino acids. This CDR3 reads CASSLSGTSGGSYYEQYF. CDR3 DNA: TGTGCCAGCAGCTTATCCGGGACTAGCGGGGGCTCATATTACGAGCAGTACTTC.

The chain combines TRBV2 with TRBJ1-1; D perhaps matches TRBD1 (6 bases). The CDR3 totals 14 residues. Germline V gives CDR1 SNHLY, CDR2 FYNNEI. V was shortened by 4 bases and J by 1 base, with 10 bases between the two germline ends. The chain's CDR3 is CASSVKGQNTEAFF. CDR3 bases: TGTGCCAGCAGTGTGAAGGGACAGAACACTGAAGCTTTCTTT.

J is TRBJ2-4 and V is TRBV5-1, with 8 nucleotides matching TRBD2. The CDR3 spans 16 residues. V dropped 4 bases and J dropped 0; count of bases not matched to a gene: 6. Germline CDR1 and CDR2: SGHRS and YFSETQ. The CDR3 coding sequence is TGCGCCAGCAGCGACAGACTAGCGCGAGCCAAAAACATTCAGTACTTC. It yields the protein CASSDRLARAKNIQYF.

The chain links TRBV6-5 to TRBJ1-5; D is perhaps TRBD1 (6 bases). This CDR3 spans 15 amino acids. The germline V gene has CDR1 MNHEY and CDR2 SVGAGI. Deletions cut 5 bases from V and 5 bases from J, with 16 bases between. The CDR3 spells CASSPVLRTDQPQHF. CDR3 bases: TGTGCCAGCAGTCCAGTATTGCGGACAGATCAGCCCCAGCATTTT.

This sequence joins TRBV21-1 and TRBJ1-5; TRBD1, the D gene given by the table, was not confirmed from the DNA. TRBV21-1 is flagged as a pseudogene. The CDR3 is 19 amino acids. CDR3 in amino acids: CASSPPGQGVADSNQPQHF. In nucleotides, the CDR3 is TGTGCCAGCAGTCCTCCGGGACAGGGAGTCGCGGATAGCAATCAGCCCCAGCATTTT.

This chain's CDR3 is CASSDAGDGEKLFF. CDR3 coding DNA: TGTGCCAGCAGTGATGCAGGGGACGGGGAAAAACTGTTTTTT. The J gene is TRBJ1-4, the V gene TRBV25-1, with D tentatively TRBD1 (6 bases). The CDR3 is 14 amino acids. Germline V CDR1 and CDR2: MGHDK, SYGVNS. V lost 3 bases, J lost 8 bases, and 13 bases lay in between.

The chain links TRBV15 to TRBJ1-2, with TRBD1 as a possible D gene (5 bases). CDR1 and CDR2 (germline): LNHNV, YYDKDF (reference sequence). The CDR3 spans 16 residues. The V end lost 0 bases, the J end lost 2 bases, and 13 bases lay between the germline ends. CDR3 coding DNA: TGTGCCACCAGCAGAGATTTGGGGGGATCAAACTATGGCTACACCTTC. It yields the protein CATSRDLGGSNYGYTF. The complete variable domain, with remaining parts taken from reference TRBV15 and TRBJ1-2, reads DAMVIQNPRYQVTQFGKPVTLSCSQTLNHNVMYWYQQKSSQAPKLLFHYYDKDFNNEADTPDNFQSRRPNTSFCFLDIRSPGLGDTAMYLCATSRDLGGSNYGYTFGSGTRLTVV.

The V gene is TRBV28, the J gene TRBJ2-3; 8 bases are shared with TRBD1. The CDR3 loop spans 14 amino acids. The ends lost 7 bases at V and 0 bases at J; junction bases unmatched: 3. Germline CDR1 is MDHEN and CDR2 is SYDVKM. DNA of the CDR3: TGTGCCAGCAACCAGGGGGCTAGCACAGATACGCAGTATTTT. Its protein is CASNQGASTDTQYF. Together with reference TRBV28 and TRBJ2-3, the CDR3 gives the full variable domain: DVKVTQSSRYLVKRTGEKVFLECVQDMDHENMFWYRQDPGLGLRLIYFSYDVKMKEKGDIPEGYSVSREKKERFSLILESASTNQTSMYLCASNQGASTDTQYFGPGTRLTVL.

The rearrangement joins TRBV19 to TRBJ1-1; 9 bases fit TRBD1. Per germline, CDR1 LNHDA and CDR2 SQIVND (reference sequence). The CDR3 extends over 13 amino acids. With 8 bases clipped from V and 2 bases from J, the junction kept 3 bases outside the gene matches. CDR3 nucleotide sequence: TGTGCCAGTGGACAGGGGATCAACACTGAAGCTTTCTTT. It specifies CASGQGINTEAFF.

The chain is built from TRBV6-5 and TRBJ2-7; D not resolved. The V end lost 4 bases, the J end lost 7 bases, and 14 bases lay between the germline ends. The CDR3 contains 13 residues. CDR1 is MNHEY, CDR2 SVGAGI, per germline. CDR3 amino acids: CASSFRQTREQYF. The CDR3 bases are TGTGCCAGCAGTTTTAGGCAGACCAGGGAGCAGTACTTC.

This clone was counted between two and nine times. The chain combines TRBV9 with TRBJ1-5, with a tentative D call TRBD1 (5 bases). The CDR3 totals 15 residues. The V and J ends lost 0 bases and 9 bases respectively, with 16 bases between them. CDR1 is SGDLS and CDR2 is YYNGEE in the germline V gene. CDR3 sequence (DNA): TGTGCCAGCAGCGTAGGAGTCTCGAGTAGGGGGCCCCAGCATTTT. Translation gives CASSVGVSSRGPQHF.

Concerning this clone: The sample contains more than one DNA sequence encoding this CDR3. The gene calls are TRBV28 and TRBJ2-2; possible D gene TRBD2, 6 bases. This CDR3 has 13 amino acids. Germline assignment: CDR1 MDHEN and CDR2 SYDVKM. The ends were cut back, 8 bases at V and 7 bases at J, with 14 bases in the middle. The CDR3 coding sequence is TGTGCCAGCTCCCCGGTGGGGGGCGGGGAGCTGTTTTTT. Its translation: CASSPVGGGELFF. The whole variable domain, remainder taken from reference TRBV28 and TRBJ2-2, is DVKVTQSSRYLVKRTGEKVFLECVQDMDHENMFWYRQDPGLGLRLIYFSYDVKMKEKGDIPEGYSVSREKKERFSLILESASTNQTSMYLCASSPVGGGELFFGEGSRLTVL.

The chain joins TRBV30 to TRBJ1-6, with TRBD1 as a possible D gene (5 bases). There are 14 residues in the CDR3. Trimming cost V 8 bases and J 8 bases, with 19 bases left between them. From germline, CDR1 is GTSNPN and CDR2 SVGIG (reference sequence). The CDR3 loop reads CAPQTGGYYSPLHF. CDR3 DNA: TGTGCCCCTCAGACGGGGGGGTATTATTCACCCCTCCACTTT.

The J gene is TRBJ2-7, the V gene TRBV5-4; 15 bases map to TRBD2. The CDR3 extends over 15 amino acids. The germline V gene encodes CDR1 SGHNT and CDR2 YYREEE (reference sequence). Losses at the gene ends were 4 bases for V and 3 bases for J; bases not matched to a gene: 2. The DNA of the CDR3 is TGTGCCAGCAGCCAGGGACTAGCGGGGGGCTACGAGCAGTACTTC. Translating it yields CASSQGLAGGYEQYF.

The genes are TRBV19 and TRBJ1-4; the D is unclear. This CDR3 region has 13 residues. The V end lost 3 bases, the J end lost 5 bases, and 7 bases lay between the germline ends. Germline V CDR1 and CDR2: LNHDA, SQIVND (reference sequence). The CDR3 region is CASSMQINEKLFF. CDR3 in DNA: TGTGCCAGTAGTATGCAGATAAATGAAAAACTGTTTTTT. The complete variable domain, with remaining parts taken from reference TRBV19 and TRBJ1-4, reads DGGITQSPKYLFRKEGQNVTLSCEQNLNHDAMYWYRQDPGQGLRLIYYSQIVNDFQKGDIAEGYSVSREKKESFPLTVTSAQKNPTAFYLCASSMQINEKLFFGSGTQLSVL.

The rearrangement uses TRBV9 and TRBJ2-1; maybe TRBD2 (5 bases). Looked up from germline, CDR1 is SGDLS and CDR2 is YYNGEE. The CDR3 contains 14 residues. Trimming cost V 3 bases and J 4 bases, with 11 bases left between them. CDR3 loop: CASSARGLYNEQFF. CDR3 coding DNA: TGTGCCAGCAGCGCGAGAGGACTTTACAATGAGCAGTTCTTC.

The rearrangement links TRBV28 to TRBJ1-2, with 8 bases matching TRBD1. V was pared by 5 bases and J by 2 bases, with 4 bases of the junction left unmatched. Germline V lookup: CDR1 MDHEN, CDR2 SYDVKM. This CDR3 comprises 14 residues. CDR3 sequence: CASSPDRENYGYTF. The CDR3 DNA reads TGTGCCAGCAGTCCGGACAGGGAAAACTATGGCTACACCTTC.

V is TRBV11-2 and J is TRBJ2-1, with TRBD2 identical over 8 bases. This CDR3 is 15 amino acids long. V was clipped by 0 bases and J by 8 bases; unmatched bases: 6. Germline CDR1 and CDR2: SGHAT and FQNNGV. Here the CDR3 reads CASSLDQRGSDEQFF. CDR3 nucleotides: TGTGCCAGCAGCTTAGATCAGCGGGGGAGCGATGAGCAGTTCTTC.

The chain is built from TRBV5-4 and TRBJ2-7, with D possibly matching TRBD1 (6 bases). Germline lookup yields CDR1 SGHNT and CDR2 YYREEE (reference sequence). The CDR3 covers 13 residues. Trimming pared 3 bases from V and 9 bases from J, leaving 16 bases between. The CDR3 DNA is TGTGCCAGCAGCTCAGGACAGAGGGAACTGCAGTACTTC. Its translation is CASSSGQRELQYF.

The rearrangement joins TRBV12-3 or TRBV12-4 to TRBJ2-1, with D perhaps TRBD1 (6 bases). The CDR3 totals 12 residues. The ends were cut back, 6 bases at V and 7 bases at J, with 10 bases in the middle. The CDR3 DNA sequence: TGTGCCAGCAGCCTCAGGGGAAATGAGCAGTTCTTC. It is translated as CASSLRGNEQFF.

The V and J genes are TRBV28 and TRBJ2-6; 8 bases line up with TRBD1. Trimming cost V 5 bases and J 4 bases; bases outside gene matches: 4. The CDR3 covers 15 residues. Germline V lookup: CDR1 MDHEN, CDR2 SYDVKM. The CDR3 DNA reads TGTGCCAGCAGTCCCCAGGGGGCGGGGGCCAACGTCCTGACTTTC. Its translation is CASSPQGAGANVLTF.

The chain employs TRBV12-3 or TRBV12-4 and TRBJ2-2; D may be TRBD1 (5 bases). V lost 6 bases and J 4 bases, leaving 9 bases between the germline ends. CDR3 length: 13 amino acids. CDR3 protein: CASSNQGTGELFF. The CDR3 DNA reads as TGTGCCAGCAGCAACCAGGGCACCGGGGAGCTGTTTTTT.

This sequence joins TRBV7-2 and TRBJ2-7; 8 bases line up with TRBD2. Germline V lookup: CDR1 SGHTA, CDR2 FQGNSA. Trimming at V came to 1 base and at J to 0 bases, leaving 8 bases not matched to a gene. The CDR3 totals 17 residues. The CDR3 sequence is CASSLGTLLAGSYEQYF. Here the CDR3 DNA reads TGTGCCAGCAGCTTAGGGACCCTTCTAGCGGGCTCCTACGAGCAGTACTTC.

The chain is built from TRBV7-3 and TRBJ1-1, with a tentative D call TRBD1 (6 bases). The CDR3 contains 13 residues. Germline-derived CDR1 and CDR2 are SGHTA and FQGTGA. Trimming left V 3 bases short and J 5 bases short, with 10 bases between. The CDR3 loop reads CASSFSGETEAFF. CDR3 in DNA: TGTGCCAGCAGCTTCTCAGGGGAGACTGAAGCTTTCTTT.

The CDR3 region has the DNA TGTGCCTGTGAGCCTCATGATCCGCGACAGGGAAATGAGCAGTTCTTC. It is translated as CACEPHDPRQGNEQFF. V is TRBV27 and J is TRBJ2-1, with TRBD1 matching 7 bases. Trimming removed 11 bases from V and 7 bases from J; junction bases left unmatched: 20. Germline CDR1 is MNHEY and CDR2 is SMNVEV (reference sequence). CDR3 length: 16 residues.

The rearrangement joins TRBV13 to TRBJ2-3, with 7 bases fitting TRBD1. Germline V lookup: CDR1 PRHDT, CDR2 FYEKMQ (reference sequence). V lost 5 bases to trimming and J lost 0 bases; unmatched junction nucleotides: 8. CDR3 length: 16 residues. The CDR3 nucleotides read TGTGCCAGCAGCCGCACCGGGACAGCTAGCACAGATACGCAGTATTTT. The encoded protein is CASSRTGTASTDTQYF.

The chain joins TRBV7-3 to TRBJ2-1; TRBD2 agrees at 9 bases. The CDR3 runs to 15 residues. Germline values: CDR1 SGHTA, CDR2 FQGTGA. The ends lost 3 bases at V and 2 bases at J; junction bases unmatched: 2. The CDR3 coding sequence is TGTGCCAGCAGCTTGACTAGCGGTGCCTACAATGAGCAGTTCTTC. The encoded protein is CASSLTSGAYNEQFF. The complete variable domain, with remaining parts taken from reference TRBV7-3 and TRBJ2-1, reads GAGVSQTPSNKVTEKGKYVELRCDPISGHTALYWYRQSLGQGPEFLIYFQGTGAADDSGLPNDRFFAVRPEGSVSTLKIQRTERGDSAVYLCASSLTSGAYNEQFFGPGTRLTVL.